These T cell receptor beta chains were read from a single sample in a study of T cell repertoires in cytomegalovirus infection. No antigen has been assigned to these receptors. Each CDR3 protein gets one entry after TCRdb re-called the reads with MiXCR. This table has 650,000 to 850,000 distinct CDR3 sequences, roughly 28% appearing once. Sample: cultured CD8+ T cells from PBMCs, taken from culture after CMV antigen stimulation. These receptor sequences come from a human donor in good health (CMV status not recorded). Some clones in this sample may be carry-over from other donors' samples. The CDR3 runs from the conserved cysteine through the conserved F or W. The D gene is left open where the match is weak. Clone size is stated in some rows and not others, as once, few, many or a class when expanded.

TRBJ2-3	-	TRBD2	TRBV4-3	CASSHPQPGGEGFADTQYF	TGCGCCAGCAGCCACCCCCAGCCAGGAGGGGAGGGATTCGCAGATACGCAGTATTTT
TRBJ2-3	few	TRBD1	TRBV27	CASSMGQRTQYF	TGTGCCAGCAGTATGGGACAGCGGACGCAGTATTTT
TRBJ1-2	-	-	TRBV13	CASSLDEAPYGYTF	TGTGCCAGCAGCTTAGATGAGGCTCCCTATGGCTACACCTTC
TRBJ1-6	-	-	TRBV10-3	CAISEGQLNYNSPLHF	TGTGCCATCAGTGAGGGTCAGCTAAACTATAATTCACCCCTCCACTTT
TRBJ1-2	many	TRBD1	TRBV7-9	CASSSDRGDGYTF	TGTGCCAGCAGCTCAGACAGGGGAGATGGCTACACCTTC
TRBJ1-4	-	TRBD1	TRBV28	CASSQTGVSELFF	TGTGCCAGCAGTCAGACAGGGGTTAGTGAACTGTTTTTT
TRBJ1-4	-	-	TRBV12-3/TRBV12-4	CASSPFYSTNEKLFF	TGTGCCAGCAGTCCTTTCTATTCAACTAATGAAAAACTGTTTTTT
TRBJ1-1	-	TRBD1	TRBV7-9	CASSRGTGPDTEAFF	TGTGCCAGCAGCCGCGGGACAGGGCCGGACACTGAAGCTTTCTTT
TRBJ1-1	-	-	TRBV6-2/TRBV6-3	CASSYNGESILGNTEAFF	TGTGCCAGCAGTTACAATGGGGAGTCCATCTTGGGGAACACTGAAGCTTTCTTT
TRBJ2-1	once	TRBD1	TRBV18	CASSRLDRGHRDNEQFF	TGTGCCAGCTCACGGCTAGACAGGGGGCATCGCGACAATGAGCAGTTCTTC
TRBJ2-6	-	-	TRBV19	CASSWGTSGANVLTF	TGTGCCAGTAGCTGGGGGACGTCCGGGGCCAACGTCCTGACTTTC
TRBJ2-3	-	TRBD2	TRBV5-4	CASSPGLAGGGTDTQYF	TGTGCCAGCAGCCCCGGACTAGCGGGGGGGGGGACAGATACGCAGTATTTT
TRBJ2-5	-	-	TRBV24-1	CATSGSARETQYF	TGTGCCACCAGTGGTTCGGCCCGGGAGACCCAGTACTTC
TRBJ1-4	-	TRBD1	TRBV27	CASTPSGTGGAGVEKLFF	TGTGCCAGCACCCCCTCAGGGACAGGGGGCGCGGGGGTTGAAAAACTGTTTTTT
TRBJ1-1	-	-	TRBV9	CASSVVPSRTEAFF	TGTGCCAGCAGCGTAGTCCCCAGTAGAACTGAAGCTTTCTTT
TRBJ1-1	-	-	TRBV19	CASSSVGGRTEAFF	TGTGCCAGTAGTTCCGTGGGGGGAAGGACTGAAGCTTTCTTT
TRBJ2-2	-	-	TRBV10-1	CASSESSDTGELFF	TGCGCCAGCAGTGAGTCAAGCGACACCGGGGAGCTGTTTTTT
TRBJ2-7	few	TRBD1	TRBV7-6	CASSYGTGGYYEQYF	TGTGCCAGCAGCTACGGGACAGGGGGTTACTACGAGCAGTACTTC
TRBJ1-2	few	-	TRBV10-3	CAISESIQGNYGYTF	TGTGCCATCAGTGAGTCGATACAGGGCAACTATGGCTACACCTTC
TRBJ1-1	-	-	TRBV13	CASSSSGTEIMRAFF	TGTGCCAGCAGCTCCTCCGGGACTGAGATCATGCGAGCTTTCTTT
TRBJ1-2	-	TRBD1	TRBV20-1	CSARDLRQGHGYTF	TGCAGTGCTAGAGACCTAAGACAGGGCCATGGCTACACCTTC
TRBJ2-7	few	TRBD1	TRBV6-5	CASSLRDRDSYEQYF	TGTGCCAGCAGTCTCCGGGACAGGGACTCCTACGAGCAGTACTTC
TRBJ1-2	few	-	TRBV7-6	CASSSGPGNVYGYTF	TGTGCCAGCAGCTCTGGTCCGGGTAACGTCTATGGCTACACCTTC